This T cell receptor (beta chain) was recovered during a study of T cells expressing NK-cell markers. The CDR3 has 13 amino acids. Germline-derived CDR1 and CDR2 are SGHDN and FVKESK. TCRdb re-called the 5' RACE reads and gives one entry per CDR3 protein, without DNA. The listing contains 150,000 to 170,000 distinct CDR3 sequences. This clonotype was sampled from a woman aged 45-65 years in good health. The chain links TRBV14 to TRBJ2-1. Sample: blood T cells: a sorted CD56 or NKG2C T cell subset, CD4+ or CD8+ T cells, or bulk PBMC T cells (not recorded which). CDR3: CASSQIEWYEQFF.